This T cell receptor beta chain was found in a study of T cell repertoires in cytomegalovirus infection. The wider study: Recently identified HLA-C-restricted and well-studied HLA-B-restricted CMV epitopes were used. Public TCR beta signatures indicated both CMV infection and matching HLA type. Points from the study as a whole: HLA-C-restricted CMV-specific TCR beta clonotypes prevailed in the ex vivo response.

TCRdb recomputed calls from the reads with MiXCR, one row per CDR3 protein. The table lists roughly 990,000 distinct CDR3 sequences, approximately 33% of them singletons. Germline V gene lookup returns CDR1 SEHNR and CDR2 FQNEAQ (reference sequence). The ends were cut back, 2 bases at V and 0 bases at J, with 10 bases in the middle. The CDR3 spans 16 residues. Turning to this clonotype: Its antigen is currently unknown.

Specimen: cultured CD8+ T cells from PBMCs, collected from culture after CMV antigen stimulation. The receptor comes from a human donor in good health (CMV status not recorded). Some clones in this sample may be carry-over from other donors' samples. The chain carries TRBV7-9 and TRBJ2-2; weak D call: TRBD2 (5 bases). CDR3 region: CASSLPRGSNTGELFF. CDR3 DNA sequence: TGTGCCAGCAGCTTACCCAGAGGGTCGAACACCGGGGAGCTGTTTTTT.